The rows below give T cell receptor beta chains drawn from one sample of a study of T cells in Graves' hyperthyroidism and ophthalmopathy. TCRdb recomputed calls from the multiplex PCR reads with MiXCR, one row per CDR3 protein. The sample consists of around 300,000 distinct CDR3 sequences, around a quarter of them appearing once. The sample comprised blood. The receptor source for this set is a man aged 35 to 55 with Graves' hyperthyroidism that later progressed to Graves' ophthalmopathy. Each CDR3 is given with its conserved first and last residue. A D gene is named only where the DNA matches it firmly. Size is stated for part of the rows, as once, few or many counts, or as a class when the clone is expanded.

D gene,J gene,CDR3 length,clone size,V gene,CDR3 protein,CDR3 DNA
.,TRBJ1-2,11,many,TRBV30,CAWSVTGGYTF,TGTGCCTGGAGTGTAACAGGTGGCTACACCTTC
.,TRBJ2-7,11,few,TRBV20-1,CSATSTYEQYF,TGCAGTGCTACGTCTACCTACGAGCAGTACTTC
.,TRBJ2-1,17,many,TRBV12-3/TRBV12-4,CASSSQRLASSYNEQFF,TGTGCCAGCAGTTCACAACGACTCGCGAGCTCCTACAATGAGCAGTTCTTC
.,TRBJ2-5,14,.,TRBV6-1,CASTSPGRQETQYF,TGTGCCAGCACCAGCCCCGGGAGACAAGAGACCCAGTACTTC
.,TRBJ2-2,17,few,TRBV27,CASSFRRGKTNTGELFF,TGTGCCAGCAGTTTTCGTAGGGGGAAAACGAACACCGGGGAGCTGTTTTTT
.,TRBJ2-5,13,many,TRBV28,CASRYQGWETQYF,TGTGCCAGCAGATATCAGGGGTGGGAGACCCAGTACTTC
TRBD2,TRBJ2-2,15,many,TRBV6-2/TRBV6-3,CASSRTSGLSGELFF,TGTGCCAGCAGCCGGACTAGCGGGCTTTCCGGGGAGCTGTTTTTT
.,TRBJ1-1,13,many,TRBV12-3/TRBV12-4,CASRSRMNTEAFF,TGTGCCAGCAGGTCGAGGATGAACACTGAAGCTTTCTTT
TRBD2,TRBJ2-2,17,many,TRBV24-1,CATSAQLAGANTGELFF,TGTGCCACCAGTGCCCAACTAGCGGGAGCGAACACCGGGGAGCTGTTTTTT
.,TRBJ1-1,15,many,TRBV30,CAWSVPGTLFGEAFF,TGTGCCTGGAGTGTACCGGGGACACTCTTTGGGGAAGCTTTCTTT
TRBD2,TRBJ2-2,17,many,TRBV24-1,CATSDFAGTSNTGELFF,TGTGCCACCAGTGATTTTGCCGGGACTAGCAACACCGGGGAGCTGTTTTTT
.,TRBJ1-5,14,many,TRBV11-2,CASSLAHVNQPQHF,TGTGCCAGCAGCTTAGCCCATGTCAATCAGCCCCAGCATTTT
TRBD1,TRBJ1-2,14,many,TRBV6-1,CASSAPGQGAGYTF,TGTGCCAGCAGTGCCCCGGGACAGGGGGCTGGCTACACCTTC
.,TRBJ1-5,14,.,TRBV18,CASSAGTLNQPQHF,TGTGCCAGCTCAGCCGGGACTCTCAATCAGCCCCAGCATTTT
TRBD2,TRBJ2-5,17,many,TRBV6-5,CASSYPQSGRAEETQYF,TGTGCCAGCAGTTACCCGCAAAGCGGGAGGGCTGAAGAGACCCAGTACTTC
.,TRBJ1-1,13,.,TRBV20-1,CSAKPTPNTEAFF,TGCAGTGCCAAACCCACTCCGAACACTGAAGCTTTCTTT
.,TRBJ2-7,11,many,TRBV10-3,CAISAGWEQYF,TGTGCCATCAGTGCAGGGTGGGAGCAGTACTTC
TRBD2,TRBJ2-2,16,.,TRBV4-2,CASSQDIGTTTGELFF,TGTGCCAGCAGCCAAGATATCGGGACTACCACCGGGGAGCTGTTTTTT
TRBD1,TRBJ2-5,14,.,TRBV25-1,CASSGDRGSETQYF,TGTGCCAGCAGTGGAGACAGGGGGTCGGAGACCCAGTACTTC
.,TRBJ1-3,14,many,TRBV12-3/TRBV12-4,CASSSRGSGNTIYF,TGTGCCAGCAGTTCCAGGGGATCTGGAAACACCATATATTTT
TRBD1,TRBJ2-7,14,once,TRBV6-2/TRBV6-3,CASTGRGQAYEQYF,TGTGCCAGCACGGGGCGGGGACAGGCCTACGAGCAGTACTTC
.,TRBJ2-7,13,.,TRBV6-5,CASSYSTPYEQYF,TGTGCCAGCAGTTACTCGACCCCCTACGAGCAGTACTTC
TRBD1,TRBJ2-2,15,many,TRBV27,CAGSSQGVRTGELFF,TGTGCCGGCAGTTCACAGGGGGTACGGACCGGGGAGCTGTTTTTT
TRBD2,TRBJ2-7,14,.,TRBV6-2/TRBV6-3,CASRPLAGAYEQYF,TGTGCCAGCCGACCTCTAGCGGGAGCGTACGAGCAGTACTTC
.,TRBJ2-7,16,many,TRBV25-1,CASSGGRYRYSYEQYF,TGTGCCAGCAGTGGGGGAAGATACAGGTACTCCTACGAGCAGTACTTC
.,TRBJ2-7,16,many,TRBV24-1,CATSDLEGRGIHEQYF,TGTGCCACCAGTGATTTGGAGGGCAGGGGAATCCACGAGCAGTACTTC
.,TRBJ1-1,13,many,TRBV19,CASRDRKNTEAFF,TGTGCCAGTAGGGACAGAAAGAACACTGAAGCTTTCTTT
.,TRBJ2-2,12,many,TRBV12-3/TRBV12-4,CASSFGTGELFF,TGTGCCAGCAGTTTCGGTACCGGGGAGCTGTTTTTT
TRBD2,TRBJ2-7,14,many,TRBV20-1,CSATGTSGSYEQYF,TGCAGTGCCACAGGGACTAGCGGGAGTTACGAGCAGTACTTC
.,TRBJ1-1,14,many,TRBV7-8,CASGPLAGITEAFF,TGTGCCAGCGGACCACTCGCGGGGATCACTGAAGCTTTCTTT
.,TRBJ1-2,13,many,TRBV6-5,CASSFLRFRGYTF,TGTGCCAGCAGTTTCCTACGATTCCGCGGCTACACCTTC
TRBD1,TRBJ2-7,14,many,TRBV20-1,CSARATGGMYEQYF,TGCAGTGCTAGAGCTACAGGGGGCATGTACGAGCAGTACTTC
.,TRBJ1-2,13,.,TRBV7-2,CASSFSSVCGYTF,TGTGCCAGCAGCTTTTCCTCAGTCTGTGGCTACACCTTC
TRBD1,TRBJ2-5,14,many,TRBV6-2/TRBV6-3,CASSRDRGQETQYF,TGTGCCAGCAGTCGGGACAGGGGTCAAGAGACCCAGTACTTC
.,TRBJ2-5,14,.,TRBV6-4,CASSEGQAVVTQYF,TGTGCCAGCAGTGAAGGGCAGGCCGTAGTGACCCAGTACTTC
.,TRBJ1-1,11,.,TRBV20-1,CSAQRGSEAFF,TGCAGTGCCCAGCGGGGCTCTGAAGCTTTCTTT
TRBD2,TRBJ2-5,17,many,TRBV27,CASSLWGVSGNQETQYF,TGTGCCAGCAGTTTATGGGGGGTTAGCGGGAACCAAGAGACCCAGTACTTC
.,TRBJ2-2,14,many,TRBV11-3,CASSTARTTGELFF,TGTGCCAGCAGCACAGCACGCACGACCGGGGAGCTGTTTTTT
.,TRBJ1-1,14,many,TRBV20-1,CSASTGRMSTEAFF,TGCAGTGCTAGTACGGGCAGGATGAGCACTGAAGCTTTCTTT
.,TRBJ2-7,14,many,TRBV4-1,CASSQRDLAYEQYF,TGCGCCAGCAGCCAGAGGGACCTCGCCTACGAGCAGTACTTC
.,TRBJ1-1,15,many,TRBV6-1,CASSEASRRDTEAFF,TGTGCCAGCAGTGAAGCAAGCAGGAGGGATACTGAAGCTTTCTTT
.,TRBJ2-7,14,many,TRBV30,CAWSVDYPGVEQYF,TGTGCCTGGAGTGTAGACTACCCGGGGGTCGAGCAGTACTTC
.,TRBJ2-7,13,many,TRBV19,CASSSLTSYEQYF,TGTGCCAGTAGTTCTTTGACATCGTACGAGCAGTACTTC